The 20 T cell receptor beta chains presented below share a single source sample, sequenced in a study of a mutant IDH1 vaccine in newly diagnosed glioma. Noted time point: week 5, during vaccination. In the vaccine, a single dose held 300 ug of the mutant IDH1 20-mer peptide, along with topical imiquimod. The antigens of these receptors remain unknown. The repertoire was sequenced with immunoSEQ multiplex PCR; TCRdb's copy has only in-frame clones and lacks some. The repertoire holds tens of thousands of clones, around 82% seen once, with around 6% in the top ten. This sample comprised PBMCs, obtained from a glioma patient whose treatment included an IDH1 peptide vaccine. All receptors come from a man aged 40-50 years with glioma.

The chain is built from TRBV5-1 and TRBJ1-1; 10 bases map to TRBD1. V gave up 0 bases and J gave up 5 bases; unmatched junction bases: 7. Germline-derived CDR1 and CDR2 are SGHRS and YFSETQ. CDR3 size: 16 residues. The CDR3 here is CASSLAERQGATEAFF. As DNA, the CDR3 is TGCGCCAGCAGCTTGGCGGAGCGACAGGGGGCAACTGAAGCTTTCTTT.

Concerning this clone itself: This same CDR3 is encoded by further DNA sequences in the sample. CDR3 nucleotide sequence: TGTGCCAGCAGGGGGTCTGAAGCTTTCTTT. The encoded protein is CASRGSEAFF. The V and J genes are TRBV2 and TRBJ1-1; D is undetermined. CDR3 length: 10 residues. Germline values: CDR1 SNHLY, CDR2 FYNNEI. Trimming removed 6 bases at V and 6 bases at J, with 5 bases between.

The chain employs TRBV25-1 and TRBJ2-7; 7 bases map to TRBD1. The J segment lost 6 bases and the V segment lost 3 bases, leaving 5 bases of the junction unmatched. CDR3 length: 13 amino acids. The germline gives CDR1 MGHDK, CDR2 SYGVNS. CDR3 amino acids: CASSDQGQREQYF. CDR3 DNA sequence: TGTGCCAGCAGTGACCAGGGACAGCGCGAGCAGTACTTC.

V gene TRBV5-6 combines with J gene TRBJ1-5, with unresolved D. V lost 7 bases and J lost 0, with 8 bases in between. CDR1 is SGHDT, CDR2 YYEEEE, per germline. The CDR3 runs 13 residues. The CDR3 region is CASLTHSNQPQHF. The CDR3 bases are TGTGCCAGCCTAACACATAGCAATCAGCCCCAGCATTTT. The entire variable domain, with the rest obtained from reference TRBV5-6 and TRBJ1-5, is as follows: DAGVTQSPTHLIKTRGQQVTLRCSPKSGHDTVSWYQQALGQGPQFIFQYYEEEERQRGNFPDRFSGHQFPNYSSELNVNALLLGDSALYLCASLTHSNQPQHFGDGTRLSIL.

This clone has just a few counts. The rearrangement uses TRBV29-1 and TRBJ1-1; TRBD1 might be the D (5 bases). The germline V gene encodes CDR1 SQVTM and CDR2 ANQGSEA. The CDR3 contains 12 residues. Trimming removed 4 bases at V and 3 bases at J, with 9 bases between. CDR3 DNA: TGCAGCGTTGTCGCGACAGACACTGAAGCTTTCTTT. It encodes CSVVATDTEAFF.

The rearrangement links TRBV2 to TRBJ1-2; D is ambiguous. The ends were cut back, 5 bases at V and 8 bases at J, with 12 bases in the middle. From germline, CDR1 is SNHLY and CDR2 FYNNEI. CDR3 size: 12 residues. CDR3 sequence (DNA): TGTGCCAGCAGTTACCGGGTTGAAGGCTACACCTTC. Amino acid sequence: CASSYRVEGYTF.

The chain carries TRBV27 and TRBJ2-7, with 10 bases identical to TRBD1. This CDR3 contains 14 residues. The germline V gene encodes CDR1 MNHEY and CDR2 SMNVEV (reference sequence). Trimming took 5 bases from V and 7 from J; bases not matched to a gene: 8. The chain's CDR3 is CASSKGQGMREQYF. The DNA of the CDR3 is TGTGCCAGCAGTAAGGGACAGGGGATGCGAGAGCAGTACTTC.

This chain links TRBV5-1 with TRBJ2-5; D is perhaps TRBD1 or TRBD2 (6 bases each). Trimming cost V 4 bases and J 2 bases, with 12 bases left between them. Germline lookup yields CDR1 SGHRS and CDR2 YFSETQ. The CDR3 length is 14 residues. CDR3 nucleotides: TGCGCCAGCAGCAAGGGGGGCCCTCAAGAGACCCAGTACTTC. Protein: CASSKGGPQETQYF.

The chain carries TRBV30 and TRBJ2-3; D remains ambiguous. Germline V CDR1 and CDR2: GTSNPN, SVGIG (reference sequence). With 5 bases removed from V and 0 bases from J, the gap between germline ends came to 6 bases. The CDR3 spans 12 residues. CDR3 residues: CAWGDSTDTQYF. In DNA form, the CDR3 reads TGTGCCTGGGGAGACAGCACAGATACGCAGTATTTT.

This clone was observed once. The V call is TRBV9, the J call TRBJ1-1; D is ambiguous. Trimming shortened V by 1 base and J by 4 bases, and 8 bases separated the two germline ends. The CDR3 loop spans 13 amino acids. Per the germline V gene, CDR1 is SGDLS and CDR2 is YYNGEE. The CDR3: CASSVKSATEAFF. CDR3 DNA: TGTGCCAGCAGCGTAAAGTCAGCCACTGAAGCTTTCTTT.

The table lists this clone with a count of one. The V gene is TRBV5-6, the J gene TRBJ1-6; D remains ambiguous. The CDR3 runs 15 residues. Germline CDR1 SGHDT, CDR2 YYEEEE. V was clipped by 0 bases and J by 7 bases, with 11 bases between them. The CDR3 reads CASSLGWLNNSPLHF. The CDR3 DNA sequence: TGTGCCAGCAGCTTGGGCTGGCTGAACAATTCACCCCTCCACTTT. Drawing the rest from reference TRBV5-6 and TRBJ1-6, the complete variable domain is DAGVTQSPTHLIKTRGQQVTLRCSPKSGHDTVSWYQQALGQGPQFIFQYYEEEERQRGNFPDRFSGHQFPNYSSELNVNALLLGDSALYLCASSLGWLNNSPLHFGNGTRLTVT.

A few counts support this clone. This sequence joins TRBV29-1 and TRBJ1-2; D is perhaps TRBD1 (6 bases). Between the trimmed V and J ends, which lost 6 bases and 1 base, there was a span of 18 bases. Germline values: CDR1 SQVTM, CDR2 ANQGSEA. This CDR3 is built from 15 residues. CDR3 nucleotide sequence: TGCAGCGTCCCATGGGCAGGGGTTGGTAACTATGGCTACACCTTC. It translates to CSVPWAGVGNYGYTF.

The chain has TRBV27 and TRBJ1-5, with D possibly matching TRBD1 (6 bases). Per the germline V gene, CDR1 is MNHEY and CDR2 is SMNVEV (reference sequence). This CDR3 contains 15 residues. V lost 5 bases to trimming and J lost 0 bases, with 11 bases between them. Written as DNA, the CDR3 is TGTGCCAGCAGTATCACAGGGTATAGCAATCAGCCCCAGCATTTT. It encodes CASSITGYSNQPQHF.

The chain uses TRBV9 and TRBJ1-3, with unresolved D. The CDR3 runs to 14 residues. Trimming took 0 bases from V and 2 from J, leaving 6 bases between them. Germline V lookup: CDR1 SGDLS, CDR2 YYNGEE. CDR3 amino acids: CASSVDSTGNTIYF. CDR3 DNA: TGTGCCAGCAGCGTAGATTCGACTGGAAACACCATATATTTT.

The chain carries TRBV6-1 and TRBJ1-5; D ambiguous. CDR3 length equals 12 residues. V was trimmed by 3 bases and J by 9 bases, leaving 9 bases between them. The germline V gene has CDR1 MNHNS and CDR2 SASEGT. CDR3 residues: CASSELGLPQHF. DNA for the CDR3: TGTGCCAGCAGTGAGCTTGGCCTGCCCCAGCATTTT.

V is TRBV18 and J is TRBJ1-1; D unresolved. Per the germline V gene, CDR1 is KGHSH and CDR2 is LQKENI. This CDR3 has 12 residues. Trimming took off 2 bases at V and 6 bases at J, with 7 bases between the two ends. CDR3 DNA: TGTGCCAGCTCACCAAGTCTGGCTGAAGCTTTCTTT. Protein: CASSPSLAEAFF.

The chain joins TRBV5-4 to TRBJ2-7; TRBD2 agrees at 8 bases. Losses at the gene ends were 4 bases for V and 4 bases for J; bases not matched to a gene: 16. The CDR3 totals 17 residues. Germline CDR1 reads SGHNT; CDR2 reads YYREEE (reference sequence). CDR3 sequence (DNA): TGTGCCAGCAGCCCTACCGGACTAGCCAACATGGCATACGAGCAGTACTTC. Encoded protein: CASSPTGLANMAYEQYF. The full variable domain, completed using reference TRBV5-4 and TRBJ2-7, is ETGVTQSPTHLIKTRGQQVTLRCSSQSGHNTVSWYQQALGQGPQFIFQYYREEENGRGNFPPRFSGLQFPNYSSELNVNALELDDSALYLCASSPTGLANMAYEQYFGPGTRLTVT.

The CDR3 nucleotides read TGCAGCGTGGGAACAGGGGTTGGAGAGACCCAGTACTTC. Amino acid sequence: CSVGTGVGETQYF. V gene TRBV29-1 combines with J gene TRBJ2-5; 7 bases agree with TRBD1. Germline CDR1 is SQVTM and CDR2 is ANQGSEA. This CDR3 is built from 13 residues. With 6 bases clipped from V and 4 bases from J, the junction kept 8 bases outside the gene matches. Full variable domain (outside the CDR3, taken from reference TRBV29-1 and TRBJ2-5): SAVISQKPSRDICQRGTSLTIQCQVDSQVTMMFWYRQQPGQSLTLIATANQGSEATYESGFVIDKFPISRPNLTFSTLTVSNMSPEDSSIYLCSVGTGVGETQYFGPGTRLLVL.

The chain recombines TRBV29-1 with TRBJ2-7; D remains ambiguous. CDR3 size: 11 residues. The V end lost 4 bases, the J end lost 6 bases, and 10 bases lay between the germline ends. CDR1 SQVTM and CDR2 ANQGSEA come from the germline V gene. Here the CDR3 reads CSVGTATEQYF. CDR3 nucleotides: TGCAGCGTTGGCACAGCAACCGAGCAGTACTTC.

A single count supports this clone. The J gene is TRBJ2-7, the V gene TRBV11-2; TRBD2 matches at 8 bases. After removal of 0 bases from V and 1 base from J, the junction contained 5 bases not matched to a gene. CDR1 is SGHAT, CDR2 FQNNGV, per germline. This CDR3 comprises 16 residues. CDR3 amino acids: CASSLEGSGGSYEQYF. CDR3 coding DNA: TGTGCCAGCAGCTTAGAGGGAAGCGGGGGTTCCTACGAGCAGTACTTC.